This TCR beta chain was profiled in a study of early T cells in non-severe SARS-CoV-2 infection. In regard to this clonotype: Its antigen is as yet unknown.

Germline CDR1 and CDR2: LGHNA and YNFKEQ. The CDR3 extends over 15 amino acids. V shed 4 bases and J 5 bases; nucleotides not matched to a gene: 5. Attachment of unique molecular identifiers to individual cDNA molecules was performed. TCRdb reprocessed the 5' RACE reads via MiXCR and lists one record per CDR3 protein. Of around 98,000 distinct CDR3 sequences in the sample, approximately 9.9% were seen once. Study observations and caveats: Private and CD4 specificities were missed by VDJdb matching, which favored anti-spike CD8 responses.

Sequenced: whole blood. This sequence was found in an adult who was a healthcare worker with PCR-confirmed SARS-CoV-2 infection or an uninfected control (not recorded which). V and J are TRBV4-2 and TRBJ1-4, with 9 nucleotides matching TRBD1. CDR3 in amino acids: CASSPAGQGNEKLFF. The CDR3 DNA sequence: TGTGCCAGCAGCCCAGCCGGACAGGGGAATGAAAAACTGTTTTTT.